This T cell receptor beta chain was identified during a study of blood T cell repertoires in COVID-19. Study at large: There were acute and convalescent COVID-19 samples, and they came from the United States, Italy and Spain.

Assignment of participants to cohorts was predicated upon participant-reported clinical history. Each recovered donor of Cohort 3 presented with two negative PCRs, clearance, or symptom resolution. In the authors' workflow: Reference gene primer amplification gave estimated nucleated cell counts. Profiling relied on immunoSEQ multiplex PCR, and the TCRdb table lists in-frame clones only, not all of them. V and J calls plus clone size are reproduced from that table; the DNA served to infer D and trimming. The sample lists under 300,000 clones, 89% seen once, with approximately 2% in the top ten. Trimming stripped 4 bases from V and 0 bases from J, with 13 bases between. Germline V lookup: CDR1 LGHDT, CDR2 YNNKEL (reference sequence). The CDR3 covers 16 residues.

Specimen: PBMCs or T cells enriched from blood (not recorded which). The V and J genes are TRBV3-1 (or the pseudogene TRBV3-2) and TRBJ2-1, with D maybe TRBD2 (6 bases). The clonotype comes from a woman aged 60 to 75 who had recovered from COVID-19. CDR3: CASSLLGTYSYNEQFF. The CDR3 DNA sequence: TGTGCCAGCAGCCTTCTCGGGACTTACTCCTACAATGAGCAGTTCTTC.